Given below is one T cell receptor (beta chain) in context. No antigen is known for it. Expressed TCRB transcripts were sequenced because the isolated RNA had all been reverse transcribed beforehand. Naive, central memory and regulatory T cell samples averaged roughly 3.6 million immunoSEQ reads each. TCRdb keeps only in-frame clones here, not all; method: immunoSEQ multiplex PCR. The data contain hundreds of thousands of clones, around 15% of them singletons. The sample belongs to a study of beta chain features in type 1 diabetes. Between the trimmed V and J ends, which lost 8 bases and 3 bases, there was a span of 14 bases. This CDR3 region has 13 residues. Per the germline V gene, CDR1 is SNHLY and CDR2 is FYNNEI. Study-level points and caveats: Researchers report that Type 1 diabetes patients had moderately but significantly shorter TCRB CDR3s across all four CD4+ subsets.

This TCR was recovered from a young man with type 1 diabetes. The chain joins TRBV2 to TRBJ2-7; D gene uncertain. The sample consisted of naive CD4+ T cells from blood. CDR3 in DNA: TGTGCCAGCGGGCAAAGCCGTAACTACGAGCAGTACTTC. Translating it yields CASGQSRNYEQYF.